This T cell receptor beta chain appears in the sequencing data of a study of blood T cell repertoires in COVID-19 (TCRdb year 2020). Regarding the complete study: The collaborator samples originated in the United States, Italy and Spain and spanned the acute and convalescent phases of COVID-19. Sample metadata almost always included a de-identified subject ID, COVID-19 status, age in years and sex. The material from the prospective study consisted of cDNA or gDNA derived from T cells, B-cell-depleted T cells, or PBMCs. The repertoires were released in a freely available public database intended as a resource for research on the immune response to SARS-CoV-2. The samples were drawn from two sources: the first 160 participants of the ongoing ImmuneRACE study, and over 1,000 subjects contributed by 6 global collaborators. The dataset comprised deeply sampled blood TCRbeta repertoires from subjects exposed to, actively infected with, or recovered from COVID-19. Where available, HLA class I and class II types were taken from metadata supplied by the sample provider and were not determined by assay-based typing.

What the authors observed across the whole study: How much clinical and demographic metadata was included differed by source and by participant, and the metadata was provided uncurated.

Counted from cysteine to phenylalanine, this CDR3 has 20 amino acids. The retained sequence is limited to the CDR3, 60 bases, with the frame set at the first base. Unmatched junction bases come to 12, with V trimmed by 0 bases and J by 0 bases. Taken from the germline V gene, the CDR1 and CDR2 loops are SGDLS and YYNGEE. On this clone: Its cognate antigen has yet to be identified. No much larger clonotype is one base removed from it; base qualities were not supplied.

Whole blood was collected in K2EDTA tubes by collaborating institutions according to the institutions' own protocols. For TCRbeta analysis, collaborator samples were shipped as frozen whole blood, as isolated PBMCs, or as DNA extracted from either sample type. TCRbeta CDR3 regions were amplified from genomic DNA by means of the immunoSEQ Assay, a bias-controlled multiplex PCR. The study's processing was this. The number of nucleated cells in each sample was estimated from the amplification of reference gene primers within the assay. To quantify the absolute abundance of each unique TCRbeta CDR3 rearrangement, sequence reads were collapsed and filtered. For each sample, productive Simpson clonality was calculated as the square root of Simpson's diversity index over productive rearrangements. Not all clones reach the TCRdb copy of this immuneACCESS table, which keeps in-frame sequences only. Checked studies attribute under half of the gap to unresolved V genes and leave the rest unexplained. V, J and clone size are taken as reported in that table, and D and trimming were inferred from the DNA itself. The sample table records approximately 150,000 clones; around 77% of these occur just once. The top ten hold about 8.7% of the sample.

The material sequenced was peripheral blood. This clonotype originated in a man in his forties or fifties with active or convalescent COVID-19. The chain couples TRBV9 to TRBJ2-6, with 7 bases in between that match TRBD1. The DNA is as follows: TGTGCCAGCAGCGTAGCAACAGGGGAGTTTAAAAGCTCTGGGGCCAACGTCCTGACTTTC. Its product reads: CASSVATGEFKSSGANVLTF.